This T cell receptor beta chain was sequenced during a study of cytomegalovirus exposure and HLA in healthy donors. At the time of sampling, donors were nominally healthy, though unrecorded immune exposures were likely. The junction had 4 bases not matched to a gene; V was cut back by 0 bases and J by 6 bases. The CDR3 is 16 amino acids. Germline V gives CDR1 SEHNR, CDR2 FQNEAQ (reference sequence). A multiplex PCR was run with 60 Vbeta primers and 13 Jbeta primers. Sequenced by immunoSEQ multiplex PCR; TCRdb stores in-frame clones only, minus some. The table records 130,000 to 150,000 clones, about 78% of them present only once. This clone was seen only a few times.

The gene calls are TRBV7-9 and TRBJ2-1; 11 bases fit TRBD2. The sequenced sample consisted of PBMCs. The clonotype was recovered from a man aged 40-49 years in good health and CMV-seropositive. CDR3: CASSLALTSGSNEQFF. Here the CDR3 DNA reads TGTGCCAGCAGCTTAGCCTTAACTAGCGGGAGCAATGAGCAGTTCTTC.